The 27 T cell receptor beta chains presented below share a single source sample, sequenced in a study of shared clonotypes between healthy human individuals (dated by TCRdb to 2020 to 2022). Library preparation employed the immunoSEQ multiplex PCR assay. Not all clones reach the TCRdb copy of this immuneACCESS table, which keeps in-frame sequences only. Checked studies attribute under half of the gap to unresolved V genes and leave the rest unexplained. This sample is represented by around 640,000 clones; roughly 95% of them were singletons. The ten top clones hold roughly 0.12% of the sample. CD8 naive samples were CD45RO-negative cells positively selected for CCR7, giving a CD45RA+CCR7+ population that excluded TemRA cells. The sequencing sample was made of naive CD8+ T cells sorted from blood. This specimen's cell subset or site label, per the study, means: CD45RA+CCR7+. Receptor source: a woman aged 25 to 45 in good health.

The V and J genes are TRBV4-1 and TRBJ1-1; tentatively, D is TRBD1 (5 bases). The CDR3 sequence is 14 residues long. Looked up from germline, CDR1 is MGHRA and CDR2 is YSYEKL. Deletions cut 4 bases from V and 4 bases from J, with 13 bases between. As DNA, the CDR3 is TGCGCCAGCAGCCCCCTGGGGGATCGCACTGAAGCTTTCTTT. Translation gives CASSPLGDRTEAFF.

The V gene is TRBV5-5, the J gene TRBJ2-1; no clear D. CDR3 size: 14 residues. Trimming removed 4 bases from V and 3 bases from J, with 11 bases in between. The germline CDR1 and CDR2 sequences are SGHKS and YYEKEE (reference sequence). CDR3 sequence reads: CASSQHRYYNEQFF. The CDR3, as DNA: TGTGCCAGCAGCCAACACCGCTACTACAATGAGCAGTTCTTC.

The CDR3 is CASSLAPWADPEQFF. CDR3 bases: TGTGCCAGCAGCTTAGCTCCTTGGGCCGACCCTGAGCAGTTCTTC. V usage is TRBV7-9 and J usage is TRBJ2-1; D is undetermined. Germline V gene data show CDR1 as SEHNR and CDR2 as FQNEAQ (reference sequence). The V and J ends lost 0 bases and 9 bases respectively, with 15 bases between them. This CDR3 has 15 amino acids.

This clone has only one observation. The genes are TRBV5-6 and TRBJ2-5, with D unclear. V was pared by 4 bases and J by 7 bases, with 11 bases between. CDR1 is SGHDT and CDR2 is YYEEEE in the germline V gene. This CDR3 is 12 amino acids long. CDR3 DNA sequence: TGTGCCAGCAGCGTCGATTACAGGACCCAGTACTTC. Encoded protein: CASSVDYRTQYF.

The rearrangement links TRBV5-1 to TRBJ2-5, with 9 bases identical to TRBD1. The CDR3 totals 14 residues. V was clipped by 4 bases and J by 5 bases; unmatched bases: 6. CDR1 is SGHRS, CDR2 YFSETQ, per germline. The CDR3: CASSQGQGSETQYF. The CDR3 DNA sequence: TGCGCCAGCAGCCAGGGACAGGGTTCGGAGACCCAGTACTTC.

This clone has just one count. Other nucleotide sequences in the sample specify the same CDR3. This chain connects TRBV10-2 to TRBJ1-1; D gene unclear. Between the trimmed V and J ends, which lost 3 bases and 0 bases, there was a span of 14 bases. CDR3 size: 16 residues. CDR1 is WSHSY, CDR2 SAAADI, per germline. In DNA, the CDR3 is TGCGCCAGCAGTGAATCTCCGGGGATCATGAACACTGAAGCTTTCTTT. It is translated as CASSESPGIMNTEAFF.

The chain couples TRBV9 to TRBJ2-2; TRBD1 matches at 7 bases. The CDR3 is 15 amino acids. With V trimmed by 1 base and J by 4 bases, 4 bases remained unmatched. Germline V gives CDR1 SGDLS, CDR2 YYNGEE. CDR3 sequence: CASSVRTGLTGELFF. DNA for the CDR3: TGTGCCAGCAGCGTAAGGACAGGACTCACCGGGGAGCTGTTTTTT.

This clone has only one observation. The chain links TRBV15 to TRBJ2-3; TRBD2 might be the D (6 bases). The V end lost 6 bases, the J end lost 1 base, and 11 bases lay between the germline ends. This CDR3 region has 14 residues. The V gene's germline CDR1 is LNHNV and CDR2 YYDKDF (reference sequence). The CDR3 DNA sequence: TGTGCCACCAGAGACTCTAGCGGCACAGATACGCAGTATTTT. Its protein is CATRDSSGTDTQYF. The variable domain in full, with the rest retrieved from reference TRBV15 and TRBJ2-3, is DAMVIQNPRYQVTQFGKPVTLSCSQTLNHNVMYWYQQKSSQAPKLLFHYYDKDFNNEADTPDNFQSRRPNTSFCFLDIRSPGLGDTAMYLCATRDSSGTDTQYFGPGTRLTVL.

A few counts support this clone. The DNA of the CDR3 is TGTGCCATCAGCCTCGATAACACTGAAGCTTTCTTT. It translates to CAISLDNTEAFF. The chain uses TRBV10-3 and TRBJ1-1; D uncertain. This CDR3 comprises 12 residues. With 6 bases removed from V and 2 bases from J, the gap between germline ends came to 7 bases. CDR1 and CDR2 (germline): ENHRY, SYGVKD.

This rearrangement joins TRBV5-6 to TRBJ1-1; TRBD1 might be the D (6 bases). CDR1 SGHDT and CDR2 YYEEEE come from the germline V gene. The V end was cut by 1 base, the J end by 5 bases, with 12 bases between. The CDR3 is 14 amino acids. The CDR3 region is CASSLRGYGTEAFF. CDR3 sequence (DNA): TGTGCCAGCAGCTTGAGGGGGTACGGGACTGAAGCTTTCTTT. Full variable domain (outside the CDR3, taken from reference TRBV5-6 and TRBJ1-1): DAGVTQSPTHLIKTRGQQVTLRCSPKSGHDTVSWYQQALGQGPQFIFQYYEEEERQRGNFPDRFSGHQFPNYSSELNVNALLLGDSALYLCASSLRGYGTEAFFGQGTRLTVV.

The chain carries TRBV7-9 and TRBJ2-1, with D uncertain. V gave up 11 bases and J gave up 6 bases, with 5 bases separating them. The CDR3 extends over 9 amino acids. Germline CDR1 reads SEHNR; CDR2 reads FQNEAQ (reference sequence). CDR3: CAGSNEQFF. The CDR3 nucleotides read TGTGCCGGATCCAATGAGCAGTTCTTC.

The chain carries TRBV14 and TRBJ2-1, with TRBD2 identical over 8 bases. J was trimmed by 8 bases and V by 2 bases; bases with no gene match: 5. The germline CDR1 and CDR2 sequences are SGHDN and FVKESK. The CDR3 spans 14 residues. The CDR3 sequence is CASSQSGSRYEQFF. The CDR3 DNA sequence: TGTGCCAGCAGCCAAAGCGGGAGTCGCTATGAGCAGTTCTTC.

The J gene is TRBJ1-1, the V gene TRBV28; no clear D gene. The germline V gene has CDR1 MDHEN and CDR2 SYDVKM. V lost 6 bases, J lost 4 bases, and 12 bases lay in between. The CDR3 sequence is 13 residues long. The DNA for the CDR3 is TGTGCCAGCAGCCTAGGGTGGCGCACTGAAGCTTTCTTT. This translates into CASSLGWRTEAFF. Filled out from reference TRBV28 and TRBJ1-1, the complete variable domain reads DVKVTQSSRYLVKRTGEKVFLECVQDMDHENMFWYRQDPGLGLRLIYFSYDVKMKEKGDIPEGYSVSREKKERFSLILESASTNQTSMYLCASSLGWRTEAFFGQGTRLTVV.

The CDR3 bases are TGCAGCGTCTCTAGCGGGAGGACCGGGGAGCTGTTTTTT. Amino acids: CSVSSGRTGELFF. The chain is built from TRBV29-1 and TRBJ2-2; 11 bases match TRBD2. The CDR3 sequence is 13 residues long. V was pared by 6 bases and J by 5 bases, with 2 bases of the junction left unmatched. Germline V gene sequence: CDR1 SQVTM, CDR2 ANQGSEA.

The V and J genes are TRBV5-1 and TRBJ2-7, with D possibly matching TRBD1 (6 bases). The germline CDR1 and CDR2 sequences are SGHRS and YFSETQ. The ends were cut back, 0 bases at V and 3 bases at J, with 16 bases in the middle. The CDR3 sequence is 16 residues long. CDR3 nucleotides: TGCGCCAGCAGCTTGGACCCCGAGACAGGCAACTACGAGCAGTACTTC. Its translation is CASSLDPETGNYEQYF. The full variable domain, its missing parts supplied by reference TRBV5-1 and TRBJ2-7, is KAGVTQTPRYLIKTRGQQVTLSCSPISGHRSVSWYQQTPGQGLQFLFEYFSETQRNKGNFPGRFSGRQFSNSRSEMNVSTLELGDSALYLCASSLDPETGNYEQYFGPGTRLTVT.

V usage is TRBV11-2 and J usage is TRBJ2-1, with 11 nucleotides matching TRBD2. Germline trimming cut 1 base from V and 3 bases from J; bases unmatched to any gene: 2. Germline CDR1 is SGHAT and CDR2 is FQNNGV. The CDR3 sequence is 16 residues long. DNA of the CDR3: TGTGCCAGCAGCTTAGTAACTAGCGGGAGCTACAATGAGCAGTTCTTC. Its protein product is CASSLVTSGSYNEQFF.

The gene calls are TRBV2 and TRBJ2-7; maybe TRBD1 (6 bases). The CDR3 totals 16 residues. Germline-derived CDR1 and CDR2 are SNHLY and FYNNEI. The ends were cut back, 7 bases at V and 3 bases at J, with 22 bases in the middle. CDR3 in DNA: TGTGCCAGCAAACCGACGGCCGGGACAACCTTCTACGAGCAGTACTTC. Translated, it gives CASKPTAGTTFYEQYF. Using reference TRBV2 and TRBJ2-7 for the parts outside the CDR3, the full variable domain is EPEVTQTPSHQVTQMGQEVILRCVPISNHLYFYWYRQILGQKVEFLVSFYNNEISEKSEIFDDQFSVERPDGSNFTLKIRSTKLEDSAMYFCASKPTAGTTFYEQYFGPGTRLTVT.

A single count supports this clone. V gene TRBV11-2 combines with J gene TRBJ2-7, with D possibly called TRBD1 or TRBD2 (6 bases each). Trimming stripped 1 base from V and 4 bases from J, with 11 bases between. Germline CDR1 reads SGHAT; CDR2 reads FQNNGV. The CDR3 length is 14 residues. The CDR3 reads CASSLAGATYEQYF. The CDR3 region has the DNA TGTGCCAGCAGCTTAGCGGGGGCTACATACGAGCAGTACTTC.

The V and J genes are TRBV5-1 and TRBJ2-1; 9 positions match TRBD2. With V trimmed by 4 bases and J by 7 bases, 6 bases remained unmatched. CDR3 length equals 14 residues. Looked up from germline, CDR1 is SGHRS and CDR2 is YFSETQ. The CDR3 nucleotides read TGCGCCAGCAGCCTAGGACTAGCGATAAATGAGCAGTTCTTC. Translated, it gives CASSLGLAINEQFF. Together with reference TRBV5-1 and TRBJ2-1, the CDR3 gives the full variable domain: KAGVTQTPRYLIKTRGQQVTLSCSPISGHRSVSWYQQTPGQGLQFLFEYFSETQRNKGNFPGRFSGRQFSNSRSEMNVSTLELGDSALYLCASSLGLAINEQFFGPGTRLTVL.

The chain joins TRBV18 to TRBJ2-3; the D is unclear. Germline CDR1 and CDR2: KGHSH and LQKENI. The CDR3 is 14 amino acids. Between the trimmed V and J ends, which lost 0 bases and 2 bases, there was a span of 6 bases. In DNA form, the CDR3 reads TGTGCCAGCTCACCACCGTTGTTCACAGATACGCAGTATTTT. It encodes CASSPPLFTDTQYF.

Only a few counts were recorded for this clone. The CDR3 nucleotides are TGTGCCAGTACGGACACCAATCAGCCCCAGCATTTT. Amino acid sequence: CASTDTNQPQHF. The rearrangement uses TRBV19 and TRBJ1-5, with D possibly TRBD1 on 5 matching bases. The CDR3 loop spans 12 amino acids. V was clipped by 7 bases and J by 3 bases, with 7 bases between them. CDR1 is LNHDA and CDR2 is SQIVND in the germline V gene (reference sequence).

V and J are TRBV5-5 and TRBJ2-7; TRBD1 agrees at 11 bases. Germline CDR1 is SGHKS and CDR2 is YYEKEE (reference sequence). V was clipped by 0 bases and J by 4 bases; unmatched bases: 6. The CDR3 extends over 16 amino acids. CDR3 sequence reads: CASSLAGTGGRYEQYF. As DNA, the CDR3 is TGTGCCAGCAGCTTGGCCGGGACAGGGGGACGATACGAGCAGTACTTC.

The chain is built from TRBV21-1 and TRBJ1-2. TRBV21-1 is listed as a pseudogene. The CDR3 is 15 residues long. The CDR3 region is CASSKEYGVGFGYTF. CDR3 nucleotide sequence: TGTGCCAGCAGCAAAGAGTACGGGGTAGGTTTTGGCTACACCTTC.

The J gene is TRBJ2-7, the V gene TRBV7-2; D is undetermined. CDR1 and CDR2 from the germline V gene are SGHTA and FQGNSA. Trimming took off 6 bases at V and 5 bases at J, with 14 bases between the two ends. The CDR3 totals 13 residues. This CDR3 reads CASRDDWFNEQYF. CDR3 bases: TGTGCCAGCAGGGATGACTGGTTCAACGAGCAGTACTTC.

CDR3 loop: CASALRDRGSYEQYF. The CDR3 DNA follows: TGTGCCAGCGCCCTTCGGGACAGAGGTTCCTACGAGCAGTACTTC. The V and J genes are TRBV7-9 and TRBJ2-7, with 7 nucleotides matching TRBD1. Germline values: CDR1 SEHNR, CDR2 FQNEAQ (reference sequence). This CDR3 has 15 residues. Trimming removed 8 bases from V and 1 base from J; junction bases left unmatched: 11.

The chain joins TRBV6-1 to TRBJ1-1; unclear D gene. CDR3 length: 15 amino acids. Germline CDR1 reads MNHNS; CDR2 reads SASEGT. V was clipped by 3 bases and J by 0 bases, with 11 bases between them. Here the CDR3 DNA reads TGTGCCAGCAGTGAGCAACATGGAATGAACACTGAAGCTTTCTTT. Translation: CASSEQHGMNTEAFF.

The CDR3: CASSFGMGAGLVYEQFF. CDR3 nucleotide sequence: TGTGCCAGCAGCTTCGGGATGGGTGCGGGACTAGTATATGAGCAGTTCTTC. This chain links TRBV7-9 with TRBJ2-1; TRBD2 agrees at 8 bases. Trimming at V came to 3 bases and at J to 8 bases, leaving 15 bases not matched to a gene. The V gene's germline CDR1 is SEHNR and CDR2 FQNEAQ (reference sequence). CDR3 length: 17 residues.